This T cell receptor beta chain was profiled in a study of T cell repertoires in cytomegalovirus infection (dated by TCRdb to 2018 to 2020). Concerning the study at large: Alongside well-studied HLA-B-restricted epitopes, the peptide stimulations were aimed at recently identified HLA-C-restricted CMV epitopes, whose presentation resists viral immunomodulation. Donor HLA type was relevant to the analysis, as public TCR beta signatures indicated carriage of CMV infection together with the matching HLA type.

In its sample, this clonotype was seen once. Its antigen has not been determined. No base quality values were provided; no much bigger clone lies one nucleotide off. Support from one read is weak. Sample treatment or condition, as interpreted from the label and publication: in vitro stimulation with specific CMV peptide epitopes to enrich CMV-specific T cells. For sequencing, an Illumina HiSeq 1500 was employed. TCRdb reprocessed the public reads (quality trimming at Q25 with fastp, clone calling with MiXCR) and kept in-frame beta chains. Each record represents a unique CDR3 protein, reported with the most common genes and DNA among its rows. In this sample the table shows about 700,000 distinct CDR3 sequences, 30% to 40% of which occur a single time. Of the sample, around a sixth falls within the top ten clones. Beyond this particular receptor, the publication reports: Carriers of CMV infection plus the relevant HLA type were discriminated by the cumulative frequency of public TCR beta family members in the study cohort and in an independent approximately 400-donor cohort. The ex vivo response was dominated by HLA-C-restricted CMV-specific TCR beta clonotypes, which also provided the single most frequent clonotype in two of eight donors.

Specimen: cultured PBMCs, collected from culture after CMV antigen stimulation. This receptor was identified in a human donor in good health (CMV status not recorded). Some clones in this sample may be carry-over from other donors' samples.

The DNA sequence is given as TGTGCCAGCAGCCCAAGGGCCGGCTCGGGCTACGAGCAGTACTTC. Translated, it reads CASSPRAGSGYEQYF. The rearrangement joined TRBV14 to TRBJ2-7; too little of a D gene remains to name it. V loses 4 bases, J loses 3 bases, and the germline ends lie 16 bases apart. CDR1 SGHDN and CDR2 FVKESK were looked up in the germline V gene. From its cysteine to its phenylalanine, the CDR3 spans 15 amino acids. Kept here is only the CDR3 DNA, which spans 45 bases and is read in frame from base 1. Reference TRBV14 and TRBJ2-7 proteins supply the regions before and after the CDR3; the full variable domain is: EAGVTQFPSHSVIEKGQTVTLRCDPISGHDNLYWYRRVMGKEIKFLLHFVKESKQDESGMPNNRFLAERTGGTYSTLKVQPAELEDSGVYFCASSPRAGSGYEQYFGPGTRLTVT.